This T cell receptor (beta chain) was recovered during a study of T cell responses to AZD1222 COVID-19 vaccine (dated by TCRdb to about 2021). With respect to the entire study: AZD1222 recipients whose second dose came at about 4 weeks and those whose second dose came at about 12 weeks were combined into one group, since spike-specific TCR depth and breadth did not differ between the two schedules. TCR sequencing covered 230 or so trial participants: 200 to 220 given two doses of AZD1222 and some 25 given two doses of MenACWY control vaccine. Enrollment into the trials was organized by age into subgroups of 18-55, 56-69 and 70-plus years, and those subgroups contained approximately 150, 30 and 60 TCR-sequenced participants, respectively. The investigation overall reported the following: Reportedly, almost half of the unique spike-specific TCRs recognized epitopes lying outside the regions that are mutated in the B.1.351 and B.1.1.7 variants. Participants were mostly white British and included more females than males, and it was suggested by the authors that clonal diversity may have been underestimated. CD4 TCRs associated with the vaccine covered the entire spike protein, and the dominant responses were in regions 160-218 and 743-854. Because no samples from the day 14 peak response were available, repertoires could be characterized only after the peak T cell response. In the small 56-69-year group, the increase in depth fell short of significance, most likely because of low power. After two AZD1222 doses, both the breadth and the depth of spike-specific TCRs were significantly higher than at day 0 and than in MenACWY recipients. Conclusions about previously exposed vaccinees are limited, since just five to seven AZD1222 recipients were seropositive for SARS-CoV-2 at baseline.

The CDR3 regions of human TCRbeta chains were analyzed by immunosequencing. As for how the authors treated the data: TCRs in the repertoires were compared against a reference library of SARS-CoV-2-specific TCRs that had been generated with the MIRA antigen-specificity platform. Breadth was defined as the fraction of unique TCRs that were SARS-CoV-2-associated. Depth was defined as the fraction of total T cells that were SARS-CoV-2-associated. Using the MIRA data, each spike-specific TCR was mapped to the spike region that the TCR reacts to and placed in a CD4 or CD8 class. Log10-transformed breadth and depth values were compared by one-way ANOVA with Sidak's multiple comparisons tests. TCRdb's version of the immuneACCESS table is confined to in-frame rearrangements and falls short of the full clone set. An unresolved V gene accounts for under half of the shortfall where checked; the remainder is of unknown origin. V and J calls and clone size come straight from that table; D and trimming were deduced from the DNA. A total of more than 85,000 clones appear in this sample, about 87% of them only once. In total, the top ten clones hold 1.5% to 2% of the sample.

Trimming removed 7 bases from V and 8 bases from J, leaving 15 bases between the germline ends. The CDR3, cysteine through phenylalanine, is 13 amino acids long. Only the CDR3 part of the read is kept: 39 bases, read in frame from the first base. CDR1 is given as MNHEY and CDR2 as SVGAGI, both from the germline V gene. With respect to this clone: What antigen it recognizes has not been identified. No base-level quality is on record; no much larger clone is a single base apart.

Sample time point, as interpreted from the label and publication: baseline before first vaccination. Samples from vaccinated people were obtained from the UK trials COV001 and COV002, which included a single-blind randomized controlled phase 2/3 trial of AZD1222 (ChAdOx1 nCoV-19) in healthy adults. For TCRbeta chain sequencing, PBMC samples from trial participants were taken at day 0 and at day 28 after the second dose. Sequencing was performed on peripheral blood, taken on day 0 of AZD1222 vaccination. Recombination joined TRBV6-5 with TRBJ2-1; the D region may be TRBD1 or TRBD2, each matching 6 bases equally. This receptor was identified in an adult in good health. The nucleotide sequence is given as TGTGCCAGCACGCCGGGGGCTACTCATGAGCAGTTCTTC. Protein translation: CASTPGATHEQFF.